This TCR beta chain appears in the sequencing data of a study of cytomegalovirus exposure and HLA in healthy donors. Study-wide findings and caveats: Cytomegalovirus-associated TCR beta chains were listed, numbering 150 to 200.

Germline V gene lookup returns CDR1 SGHTA and CDR2 FQGNSA. This CDR3 spans 15 amino acids. With V trimmed by 4 bases and J by 6 bases, 9 bases remained unmatched. Method: immunoSEQ multiplex PCR; TCRdb's copy keeps in-frame clones and lacks some. The sample includes around 98,000 clones, around nine tenths seen only once; the top ten take 3.5% to 5%. On this clone: Its specificity is not known.

This TCR was sampled from a woman between 25 and 40 years old in good health and CMV-seronegative. The sequenced sample was PBMCs. The rearrangement joins TRBV7-2 to TRBJ1-5, with 7 positions matching TRBD1. CDR3 protein: CASSSTRGQFQPQHF. The CDR3 coding sequence is TGTGCCAGCAGCTCCACTAGGGGGCAATTTCAGCCCCAGCATTTT.